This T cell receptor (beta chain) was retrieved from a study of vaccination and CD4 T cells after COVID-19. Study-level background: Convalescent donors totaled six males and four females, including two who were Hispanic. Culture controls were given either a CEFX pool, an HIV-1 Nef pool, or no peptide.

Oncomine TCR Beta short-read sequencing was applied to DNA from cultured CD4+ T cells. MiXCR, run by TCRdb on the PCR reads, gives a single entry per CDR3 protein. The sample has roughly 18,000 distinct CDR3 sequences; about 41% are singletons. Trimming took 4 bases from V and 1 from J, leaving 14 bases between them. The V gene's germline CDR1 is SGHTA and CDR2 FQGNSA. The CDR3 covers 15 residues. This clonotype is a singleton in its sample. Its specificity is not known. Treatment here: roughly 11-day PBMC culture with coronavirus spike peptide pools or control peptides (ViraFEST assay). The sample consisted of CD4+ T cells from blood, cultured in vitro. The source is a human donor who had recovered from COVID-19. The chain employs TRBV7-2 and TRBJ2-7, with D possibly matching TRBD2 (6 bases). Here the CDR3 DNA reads TGTGCCAGCAGCTACAAACGGGACTCTTCCTACGAGCAGTACTTC. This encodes CASSYKRDSSYEQYF.